The clone carrying this TCR beta chain has a single count. These data belong to a study of T cell responses to AZD1222 COVID-19 vaccine. CDR3 length: 15 residues. Trimming at V came to 7 bases and at J to 4 bases, leaving 12 bases not matched to a gene. Germline CDR1 is MDHEN and CDR2 is SYDVKM. Data came from immunoSEQ multiplex PCR; TCRdb stores just in-frame clones and leaves some out. The sample includes roughly 180,000 clones, roughly 92% of them seen just once. This receptor was taken from an adult who received the AZD1222 COVID-19 vaccine. The V gene is TRBV28, the J gene TRBJ1-2; 7 nucleotides agree with TRBD1. Sequences were derived from peripheral blood, sampled 28 days after the second AZD1222 dose. Here the CDR3 reads CASTRAGQLIYGYTF. CDR3 coding DNA: TGTGCCAGCACCCGTGCGGGACAGCTGATCTATGGCTACACCTTC.